This passage covers 31 T cell receptor beta chains from one sample sequenced in a study of beta chain features in type 1 diabetes. Study conclusions and caveats: Patients with Type 1 diabetes showed moderately but significantly shorter TCRB CDR3s in all four CD4+ subsets.

Their specific antigens are unknown. Every bit of the isolated RNA underwent reverse transcription, so sequencing read expressed TCRB transcripts. Assay used: immunoSEQ multiplex PCR; TCRdb lists only in-frame clones, some missing. The table lists approximately 600,000 clones, 12% of them singletons. Sequences were obtained from naive CD4+ T cells from blood. These receptors all stem from a man aged 25-40 years with type 1 diabetes.

This sequence joins TRBV9 and TRBJ2-5; TRBD2 agrees at 12 bases. The CDR3 covers 16 residues. Trimming cost V 3 bases and J 3 bases; bases outside gene matches: 6. CDR1 and CDR2 (germline): SGDLS, YYNGEE. The CDR3 coding sequence is TGTGCCAGCAGCGCCCGGACTAGCGGGATTAAAGAGACCCAGTACTTC. It encodes CASSARTSGIKETQYF. Full variable domain (outside the CDR3, taken from reference TRBV9 and TRBJ2-5): DSGVTQTPKHLITATGQRVTLRCSPRSGDLSVYWYQQSLDQGLQFLIQYYNGEERAKGNILERFSAQQFPDLHSELNLSSLELGDSALYFCASSARTSGIKETQYFGPGTRLLVL.

As concerns this clone: This specimen includes other DNA sequences encoding the same CDR3. The V and J genes are TRBV5-1 and TRBJ2-7; 9 bases line up with TRBD1. The germline CDR1 and CDR2 sequences are SGHRS and YFSETQ. CDR3 length equals 16 residues. After removal of 0 bases from V and 2 bases from J, the junction contained 6 bases not matched to a gene. This CDR3 reads CASSLGRDRVTYEQYF. The CDR3 DNA follows: TGCGCCAGCAGCTTGGGCCGGGACAGGGTAACCTACGAGCAGTACTTC.

The chain is built from TRBV2 and TRBJ2-7, with D maybe TRBD2 (6 bases). Germline CDR1 is SNHLY and CDR2 is FYNNEI. V was clipped by 6 bases and J by 5 bases, with 11 bases between them. This CDR3 comprises 12 residues. The CDR3 bases are TGTGCCAGCAGCTGGGGGGTAAACGAGCAGTACTTC. Translated, it gives CASSWGVNEQYF.

This clone occurred a few times. The V call is TRBV25-1, the J call TRBJ2-1; 11 positions match TRBD2. The CDR3 length is 14 residues. The germline V gene has CDR1 MGHDK and CDR2 SYGVNS. V lost 5 bases and J lost 8; bases outside the gene matches: 5. In DNA form, the CDR3 reads TGTGCCAGCAGTATAGCGGGGGGGCCGCATGAGCAGTTCTTC. Residues: CASSIAGGPHEQFF.

This chain uses TRBV28 with TRBJ1-5; 7 bases align to TRBD1. The germline V gene has CDR1 MDHEN and CDR2 SYDVKM. The CDR3 runs to 14 residues. Trimming took 6 bases from V and 4 from J; bases not matched to a gene: 6. The CDR3 DNA follows: TGTGCCAGCAGGTCGACAGGGATAAATCAGCCCCAGCATTTT. Protein sequence: CASRSTGINQPQHF.

In its sample, this clone was seen a few times. The CDR3 reads CASSLDLSGANVLTF. The CDR3 DNA follows: TGTGCCAGCAGCTTAGATCTCTCCGGGGCCAACGTCCTGACTTTC. V gene TRBV7-2 combines with J gene TRBJ2-6; the D is unclear. Trimming left V 1 base short and J 4 bases short, with 8 bases between. Per the germline V gene, CDR1 is SGHTA and CDR2 is FQGNSA. The CDR3 contains 15 residues.

This clone showed up just a few times. This chain uses TRBV2 with TRBJ1-2; D might be TRBD1 (5 bases). Germline CDR1 and CDR2: SNHLY and FYNNEI. The CDR3 is 15 amino acids. V dropped 6 bases and J dropped 5 bases, with 19 bases sitting between them. CDR3 sequence (DNA): TGTGCCAGCAGCAGGCTGGACACCCTCGATTATGGCTACACCTTC. Protein product: CASSRLDTLDYGYTF.

This clone turned up a few times. This sequence joins TRBV6-5 and TRBJ1-1, with D unclear. The germline V gene has CDR1 MNHEY and CDR2 SVGAGI. The CDR3 has 14 residues. The V and J ends lost 0 bases and 6 bases respectively, with 11 bases between them. Written as DNA, the CDR3 is TGTGCCAGCAGTTACTCCTACGGAATAGCTGAAGCTTTCTTT. This encodes CASSYSYGIAEAFF.

The chain uses TRBV18 and TRBJ2-1; D call uncertain. The CDR3 extends over 14 amino acids. Germline CDR1 and CDR2: KGHSH and LQKENI. The V and J ends lost 1 base and 7 bases respectively, with 11 bases between them. The CDR3 nucleotides are TGTGCCAGCTCACCACAGTTAGGTAGGAATGAGCAGTTCTTC. It yields the protein CASSPQLGRNEQFF.

This clone was picked up a small number of times. The chain couples TRBV10-3 to TRBJ2-1; no firm D call. CDR1 ENHRY and CDR2 SYGVKD come from the germline V gene. Trimming removed 2 bases from V and 4 bases from J, with 9 bases in between. There are 14 residues in the CDR3. This chain's CDR3 is CAISEGLDYNEQFF. The CDR3 DNA is TGTGCCATCAGTGAGGGATTAGATTACAATGAGCAGTTCTTC.

This clone appeared a few times. The chain is built from TRBV19 and TRBJ1-2; TRBD1 is a possible D gene (5 bases). Per germline, CDR1 LNHDA and CDR2 SQIVND (reference sequence). This CDR3 has 16 amino acids. Trimming stripped 2 bases from V and 2 bases from J, with 15 bases between. CDR3 sequence: CASSIPSGRINYGYTF. The DNA for the CDR3 is TGTGCCAGTAGTATACCTTCGGGACGGATAAACTATGGCTACACCTTC. The variable domain in full, completed from reference TRBV19 and TRBJ1-2, reads DGGITQSPKYLFRKEGQNVTLSCEQNLNHDAMYWYRQDPGQGLRLIYYSQIVNDFQKGDIAEGYSVSREKKESFPLTVTSAQKNPTAFYLCASSIPSGRINYGYTFGSGTRLTVV.

The chain is built from TRBV10-3 and TRBJ2-5; TRBD1 agrees at 9 bases. CDR1 is ENHRY and CDR2 is SYGVKD in the germline V gene. The CDR3 contains 15 residues. Unmatched junction bases numbered 3, after V lost 2 bases and J lost 2 bases. CDR3 nucleotide sequence: TGTGCCATCAGTGAGGGACAGGGGTTACAAGAGACCCAGTACTTC. The encoded protein is CAISEGQGLQETQYF.

The sample holds a few counts of this clone. The chain carries TRBV5-6 and TRBJ1-2, with D possibly TRBD1 on 5 matching bases. With 6 bases removed from V and 0 bases from J, the gap between germline ends came to 18 bases. The CDR3 totals 16 residues. Looked up from germline, CDR1 is SGHDT and CDR2 is YYEEEE. The CDR3: CASTLFSGGSNYGYTF. The CDR3 bases are TGTGCCAGCACTCTTTTTTCGGGGGGATCTAACTATGGCTACACCTTC.

The chain's CDR3 is CASSQEPLGNQPQHF. Here the CDR3 DNA reads TGCGCCAGCAGCCAAGAGCCTCTGGGCAATCAGCCCCAGCATTTT. This sequence joins TRBV4-3 and TRBJ1-5; no clear D gene. V was pared by 0 bases and J by 2 bases, with 8 bases between. Germline assignment: CDR1 LGHNA and CDR2 YSLEER. The CDR3 is made up of 15 amino acids.

The gene calls are TRBV7-7 and TRBJ2-1; D gene unclear. V gave up 2 bases and J gave up 7 bases, with 9 bases separating them. The CDR3 is 13 residues long. Per germline, CDR1 SSHAT and CDR2 FNYEAQ (reference sequence). The CDR3 DNA reads as TGTGCCAGCAGCTTAAGTCAGGAGAATGAGCAGTTCTTC. Its protein product is CASSLSQENEQFF.

This chain links TRBV5-1 with TRBJ2-5, with D perhaps assigned TRBD1 or TRBD2 (6 bases each). V was cut by 2 bases and J by 5 bases, with 13 bases left in between. The CDR3 loop spans 14 amino acids. CDR1 and CDR2 (germline): SGHRS, YFSETQ. CDR3 protein: CASSFDGGQETQYF. For the CDR3, the DNA is TGCGCCAGCAGCTTTGACGGGGGCCAGGAGACCCAGTACTTC.

This clone was counted only a few times. The rearrangement joins TRBV7-9 to TRBJ2-2; D is undetermined. V was trimmed by 6 bases and J by 9 bases, leaving 17 bases between them. This CDR3 spans 14 amino acids. The V gene's germline CDR1 is SEHNR and CDR2 FQNEAQ (reference sequence). The CDR3 here is CASRGKQGRRELFF. CDR3 nucleotides: TGTGCCAGCAGAGGAAAACAAGGACGGAGGGAGCTGTTTTTT.

CDR3 DNA: TGTGCCAGCTCGAGCGGGACCGTCACTGAAGCTTTCTTT. It is translated as CASSSGTVTEAFF. This chain connects TRBV27 to TRBJ1-1; D might be TRBD1 (5 bases). With 8 bases removed from V and 4 bases from J, the gap between germline ends came to 14 bases. The CDR3 totals 13 residues. Germline assignment: CDR1 MNHEY and CDR2 SMNVEV (reference sequence).

The rearrangement joins TRBV5-4 to TRBJ2-3; the match to TRBD2 covers 10 bases. From germline, CDR1 is SGHNT and CDR2 YYREEE (reference sequence). The CDR3 length is 15 residues. V dropped 4 bases and J dropped 4; count of bases not matched to a gene: 6. For the CDR3, the DNA is TGTGCCAGCAGCGCTAGCGGGGGCCTGCCAGATACGCAGTATTTT. The encoded protein is CASSASGGLPDTQYF.

The chain is built from TRBV6-6 and TRBJ2-3; D not resolved. Trimming shortened V by 6 bases and J by 4 bases, and 14 bases separated the two germline ends. Germline V lookup: CDR1 MNHNY, CDR2 SVGAGI (reference sequence). The CDR3 length is 14 residues. The CDR3 DNA reads TGTGCCAGCAGCCGACTGGAGACCGCAGATACGCAGTATTTT. This codes for CASSRLETADTQYF.

This chain joins TRBV28 and TRBJ2-5; the match to TRBD2 covers 13 bases. This CDR3 is built from 16 residues. V lost 6 bases to trimming and J lost 7 bases; unmatched junction nucleotides: 11. Per the germline V gene, CDR1 is MDHEN and CDR2 is SYDVKM. For the CDR3, the DNA is TGTGCCAGCAGATACACCGGGACTAGCGGGGTTGGGACCCAGTACTTC. Amino acid sequence: CASRYTGTSGVGTQYF.

Here the CDR3 DNA reads TGTGCCAGCAGTGACAGGGGGCCCTCCAACGTCCTGACTTTC. Its translation: CASSDRGPSNVLTF. The chain combines TRBV2 with TRBJ2-6; 8 bases map to TRBD1. Trimming cost V 3 bases and J 8 bases; bases outside gene matches: 3. Germline V gene data show CDR1 as SNHLY and CDR2 as FYNNEI. CDR3 length: 14 amino acids.

J is TRBJ2-5 and V is TRBV5-6; possibly TRBD2 for D (6 bases). V dropped 0 bases and J dropped 9 bases, with 15 bases sitting between them. In germline, CDR1 is SGHDT, CDR2 YYEEEE. The CDR3 consists of 14 residues. CDR3 DNA sequence: TGTGCCAGCAGCTTGGGCGCCGAATGGGAGGCCCAGTACTTC. This encodes CASSLGAEWEAQYF.

This clone was seen a handful of times. This sequence joins TRBV29-1 and TRBJ1-2; D unclear. CDR3 length: 12 residues. V was cut by 3 bases and J by 3 bases, with 8 bases left in between. Germline CDR1 reads SQVTM; CDR2 reads ANQGSEA. For the CDR3, the DNA is TGCAGCGTTGAGCGCGGCGACTATGGCTACACCTTC. Translating gives CSVERGDYGYTF.

This clone was counted between two and nine times. The chain recombines TRBV5-4 with TRBJ1-6; 9 bases are a match to TRBD1. Germline trimming cut 7 bases from V and 9 bases from J; bases unmatched to any gene: 5. This CDR3 spans 13 amino acids. Germline CDR1 reads SGHNT; CDR2 reads YYREEE (reference sequence). The CDR3, as DNA: TGTGCCAGCTCCCGGGACAGGGCTTCACCCCTCCACTTT. Translating gives CASSRDRASPLHF. The entire variable domain, with the rest obtained from reference TRBV5-4 and TRBJ1-6, is as follows: ETGVTQSPTHLIKTRGQQVTLRCSSQSGHNTVSWYQQALGQGPQFIFQYYREEENGRGNFPPRFSGLQFPNYSSELNVNALELDDSALYLCASSRDRASPLHFGNGTRLTVT.

The chain has TRBV5-1 and TRBJ2-3; either TRBD1 or TRBD2 may supply D (5 bases each). Germline CDR1 is SGHRS and CDR2 is YFSETQ. Trimming took off 0 bases at V and 1 base at J, with 15 bases between the two ends. The CDR3 runs to 17 residues. For the CDR3, the DNA is TGCGCCAGCAGCTTGGTCGCAGGGACGGAAGGCACAGATACGCAGTATTTT. Translating gives CASSLVAGTEGTDTQYF.

This clone has a handful of counts. V is TRBV19 and J is TRBJ1-6; D is unresolved. The length of the CDR3 is 15 residues. V lost 6 bases and J 4 bases, leaving 13 bases between the germline ends. CDR1 is LNHDA, CDR2 SQIVND, per germline (reference sequence). The CDR3 region has the DNA TGTGCCAGTAGCGAAGGACCGGCGTATAATTCACCCCTCCACTTT. The encoded protein is CASSEGPAYNSPLHF.

The chain has TRBV30 and TRBJ1-5, with D possibly being TRBD1 (5 bases). Germline CDR1 and CDR2: GTSNPN and SVGIG (reference sequence). The V end lost 2 bases, the J end lost 6 bases, and 11 bases lay between the germline ends. This CDR3 region has 13 residues. The DNA of the CDR3 is TGTGCCTGGAGTCGCAGGGACGGTCAGCCCCAGCATTTT. Translated, it gives CAWSRRDGQPQHF.

The chain is built from TRBV4-3 and TRBJ2-6; the match to TRBD1 covers 8 bases. The CDR3 has 18 residues. Germline loops: CDR1 LGHNA, CDR2 YSLEER. Trimming took 2 bases from V and 8 from J; bases not matched to a gene: 14. The CDR3 DNA is TGCGCCAGCAGCCAATACTCCCGGACAGGGAGAGGGACCAACGTCCTGACTTTC. This sequence encodes CASSQYSRTGRGTNVLTF.

This clone was seen more than once but under ten times. The V call is TRBV19, the J call TRBJ2-2, with D possibly TRBD2 on 5 matching bases. Between the trimmed V and J ends, which lost 3 bases and 0 bases, there was a span of 8 bases. Germline-derived CDR1 and CDR2 are LNHDA and SQIVND (reference sequence). CDR3 length: 15 residues. The CDR3 DNA follows: TGTGCCAGTAGTATTGGGAGAACGAACACCGGGGAGCTGTTTTTT. Translating it yields CASSIGRTNTGELFF.

The V and J genes are TRBV15 and TRBJ1-5; possibly TRBD1 for D (5 bases). Germline V lookup: CDR1 LNHNV, CDR2 YYDKDF (reference sequence). The CDR3 contains 17 residues. The V gene lost 2 bases and the J gene lost 1 base, with 15 bases spanning the gap. The CDR3 protein is CATSRQFAGHSNQPQHF. CDR3 nucleotides: TGTGCCACCAGCAGACAATTCGCAGGGCACAGCAATCAGCCCCAGCATTTT.